The 2 T cell receptor beta chains below all came from one sample that was sequenced in a study of T-cell reconstitution after alpha-beta-depleted transplantation in children. For TCRbeta, the library was prepared with unique molecular identifiers. TCRdb recomputed calls from the PCR reads with MiXCR, one row per CDR3 protein. The table records some 200,000 distinct CDR3 sequences, approximately 9% of them present only once. The sequenced sample was PBMCs from the stem cell graft donor, obtained from the stem cell graft. All receptors come from a human donor who donated a stem cell graft to a child with acute lymphoblastic leukemia.

Ten or more counts support this clonotype. The V call is TRBV10-3, the J call TRBJ2-1; no clear D. The germline gives CDR1 ENHRY, CDR2 SYGVKD. The ends were cut back, 4 bases at V and 8 bases at J, with 15 bases in the middle. There are 14 residues in the CDR3. This CDR3 reads CAISVIGLRDEQFF. The CDR3 DNA follows: TGTGCCATCAGTGTGATAGGTCTTAGGGATGAGCAGTTCTTC.

In this sample, this clonotype turned up a few times. The chain is built from TRBV27 and TRBJ2-1, with 10 positions matching TRBD1. The CDR3 contains 16 residues. Germline V gene data show CDR1 as MNHEY and CDR2 as SMNVEV (reference sequence). The ends lost 2 bases at V and 2 bases at J; junction bases unmatched: 3. CDR3 in amino acids: CASSLTGTGAYNEQFF. The CDR3 nucleotides read TGTGCCAGCAGTTTAACGGGGACAGGGGCCTACAATGAGCAGTTCTTC.